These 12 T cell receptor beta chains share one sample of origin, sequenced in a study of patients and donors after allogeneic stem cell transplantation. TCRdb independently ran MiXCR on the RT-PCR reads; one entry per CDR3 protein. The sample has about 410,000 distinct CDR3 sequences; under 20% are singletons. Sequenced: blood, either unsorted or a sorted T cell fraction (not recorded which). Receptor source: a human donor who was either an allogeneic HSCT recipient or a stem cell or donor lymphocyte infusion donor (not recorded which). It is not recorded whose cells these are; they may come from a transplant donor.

The CDR3 DNA is TGTGCCAGCACTTCCCTACGGCTAGCGGGGACCTACGAGCAGTACTTC. It codes for CASTSLRLAGTYEQYF. V and J are TRBV27 and TRBJ2-7, with TRBD2 matching over 9 bases. The CDR3 consists of 16 residues. V gave up 7 bases and J gave up 2 bases; unmatched junction bases: 12. Per the germline V gene, CDR1 is MNHEY and CDR2 is SMNVEV (reference sequence).

The CDR3 is CASSAAIIETLNTEAFF. In DNA form, the CDR3 reads TGCGCCAGCAGCGCGGCAATAATAGAGACCCTGAACACTGAAGCTTTCTTT. The chain couples TRBV4-1 to TRBJ1-1; D is unresolved. This CDR3 is 17 amino acids long. The germline V gene has CDR1 MGHRA and CDR2 YSYEKL. Trimming took 5 bases from V and 0 from J, leaving 19 bases between them.

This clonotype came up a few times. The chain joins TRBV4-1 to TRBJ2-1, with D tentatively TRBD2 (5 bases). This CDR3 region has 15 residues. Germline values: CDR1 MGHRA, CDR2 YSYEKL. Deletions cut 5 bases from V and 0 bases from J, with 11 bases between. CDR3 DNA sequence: TGCGCCAGCAGCTTCCGGGAAAGCTCCTACAATGAGCAGTTCTTC. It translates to CASSFRESSYNEQFF.

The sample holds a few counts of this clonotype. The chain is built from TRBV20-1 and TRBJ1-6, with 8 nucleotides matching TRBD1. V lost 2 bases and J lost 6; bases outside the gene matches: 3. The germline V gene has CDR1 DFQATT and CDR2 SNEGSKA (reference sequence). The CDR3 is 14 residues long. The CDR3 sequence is CSARRQGPNSPLHF. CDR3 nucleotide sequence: TGCAGTGCTAGACGACAGGGGCCTAATTCACCCCTCCACTTT.

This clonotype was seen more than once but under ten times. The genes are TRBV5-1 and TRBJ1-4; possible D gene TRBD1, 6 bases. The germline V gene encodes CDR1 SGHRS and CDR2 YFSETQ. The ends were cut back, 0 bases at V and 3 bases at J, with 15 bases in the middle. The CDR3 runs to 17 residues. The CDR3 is CASSLGQADPPNEKLFF. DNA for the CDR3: TGCGCCAGCAGCTTGGGACAGGCCGACCCACCTAATGAAAAACTGTTTTTT. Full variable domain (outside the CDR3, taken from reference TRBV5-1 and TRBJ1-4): KAGVTQTPRYLIKTRGQQVTLSCSPISGHRSVSWYQQTPGQGLQFLFEYFSETQRNKGNFPGRFSGRQFSNSRSEMNVSTLELGDSALYLCASSLGQADPPNEKLFFGSGTQLSVL.

DNA of the CDR3: TGTGCCAGCAGCTTAGTAGGTACTAGCGGACAACATGAGCAGTTCTTC. Translation: CASSLVGTSGQHEQFF. The chain recombines TRBV7-9 with TRBJ2-1, with TRBD2 identical over 8 bases. Germline CDR1 SEHNR, CDR2 FQNEAQ (reference sequence). Unmatched junction bases numbered 10, after V lost 1 base and J lost 8 bases. CDR3 length equals 16 residues.

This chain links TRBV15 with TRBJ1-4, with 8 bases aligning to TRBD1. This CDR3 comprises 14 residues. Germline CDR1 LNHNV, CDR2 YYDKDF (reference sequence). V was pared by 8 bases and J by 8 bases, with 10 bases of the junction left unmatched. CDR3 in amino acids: CATRRGQVAEKLFF. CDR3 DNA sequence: TGTGCCACCCGTAGGGGACAGGTCGCGGAAAAACTGTTTTTT.

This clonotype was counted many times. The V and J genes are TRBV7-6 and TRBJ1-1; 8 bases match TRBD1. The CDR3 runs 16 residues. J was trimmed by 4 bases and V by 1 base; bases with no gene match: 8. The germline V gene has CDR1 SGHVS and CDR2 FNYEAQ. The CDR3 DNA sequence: TGTGCCAGCAGCTTAGTTGGCGGGACAGGAACCACTGAAGCTTTCTTT. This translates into CASSLVGGTGTTEAFF.

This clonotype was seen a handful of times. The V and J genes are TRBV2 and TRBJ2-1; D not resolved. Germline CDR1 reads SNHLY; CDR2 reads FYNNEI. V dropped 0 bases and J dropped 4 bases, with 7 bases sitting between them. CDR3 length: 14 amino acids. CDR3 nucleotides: TGTGCCAGCAGTGAAGCTACTGAGTACAATGAGCAGTTCTTC. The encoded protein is CASSEATEYNEQFF.

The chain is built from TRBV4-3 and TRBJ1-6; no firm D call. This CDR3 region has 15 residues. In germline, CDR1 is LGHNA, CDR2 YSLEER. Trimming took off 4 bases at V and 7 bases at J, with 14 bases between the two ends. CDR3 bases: TGCGCCAGCAGCCCGTCGTGGGTCTCAAATTCACCCCTCCACTTT. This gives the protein CASSPSWVSNSPLHF.

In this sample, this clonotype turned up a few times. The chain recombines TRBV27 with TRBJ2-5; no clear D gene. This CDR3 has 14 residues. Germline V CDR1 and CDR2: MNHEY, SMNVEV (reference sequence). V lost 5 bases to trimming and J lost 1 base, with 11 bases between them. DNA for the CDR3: TGTGCCAGCAGTCCTACATCTCGCCAAGAGACCCAGTACTTC. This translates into CASSPTSRQETQYF.

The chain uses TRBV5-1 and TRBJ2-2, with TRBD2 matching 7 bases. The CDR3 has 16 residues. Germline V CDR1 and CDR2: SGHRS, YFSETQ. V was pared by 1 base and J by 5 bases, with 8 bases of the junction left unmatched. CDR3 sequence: CASSLIVGGRTGELFF. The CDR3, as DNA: TGCGCCAGCAGCTTGATCGTGGGAGGGAGGACCGGGGAGCTGTTTTTT.